This T cell receptor (beta chain) came from a study of blood T cell repertoires in COVID-19. In the study overall: The study drew acute and convalescent COVID-19 samples from the United States, Italy and Spain. Sources were T cells, B-cell-depleted T cells, or PBMCs; the material itself was cDNA or gDNA.

Under the authors' procedure: It was from reference gene primer amplification that nucleated cell counts were estimated. Libraries were prepared by immunoSEQ multiplex PCR; TCRdb keeps only in-frame clonotypes and omits some of them. V, J and clone size are taken as reported in that table, and D and trimming were inferred from the DNA itself. The sample lists under 90,000 clones, 87% occurring once. CDR1 is SGHKS, CDR2 YYEKEE, per germline (reference sequence). The CDR3 extends over 15 amino acids. The germline V and J ends were trimmed by 4 bases and 1 base, with 14 bases remaining between them. The source is a man aged 60 to 75 with acute or convalescent COVID-19. The sequenced material came from peripheral blood. The chain uses TRBV5-5 and TRBJ1-1, with D possibly matching TRBD1 (6 bases). This CDR3 is CASSRTGQPNTEAFF. The CDR3, as DNA: TGTGCCAGCAGCCGAACCGGACAGCCGAACACTGAAGCTTTCTTT.